Below, 12 T cell receptor beta chains from the same sample are listed, as sequenced in a study of blood T cell repertoires in COVID-19. TCRdb's copy holds only in-frame clones and misses some; the assay was immunoSEQ multiplex PCR. The sample lists 150,000 to 200,000 clones, about 81% occurring once. Material: peripheral blood. The receptor set was obtained from a man aged 55-75 years with active or convalescent COVID-19.

The J gene is TRBJ2-7, the V gene TRBV7-3; TRBD1 aligns across 7 bases. The CDR3 extends over 13 amino acids. The V gene end was trimmed by 5 bases and the J gene end by 4 bases; junction bases not matched to a gene: 5. Germline-derived CDR1 and CDR2 are SGHTA and FQGTGA. The DNA for the CDR3 is TGTGCCAGCAGCACGACGACAGGGTACGAGCAGTACTTC. The encoded protein is CASSTTTGYEQYF.

This clone was recorded at least ten times. This chain joins TRBV9 and TRBJ1-3; D gene ambiguous. Germline V CDR1 and CDR2: SGDLS, YYNGEE. The CDR3 loop spans 16 amino acids. Trimming removed 5 bases from V and 2 bases from J, with 17 bases in between. The DNA for the CDR3 is TGTGCCAGCAGTCCCGAGGCCCATGCTCCTGGAAACACCATATATTTT. It yields the protein CASSPEAHAPGNTIYF. The whole variable domain, remainder taken from reference TRBV9 and TRBJ1-3, is DSGVTQTPKHLITATGQRVTLRCSPRSGDLSVYWYQQSLDQGLQFLIQYYNGEERAKGNILERFSAQQFPDLHSELNLSSLELGDSALYFCASSPEAHAPGNTIYFGEGSWLTVV.

This clone was counted only a few times. The V gene is TRBV28, the J gene TRBJ1-2; TRBD1 matches at 7 bases. In germline, CDR1 is MDHEN, CDR2 SYDVKM. The ends lost 5 bases at V and 3 bases at J; junction bases unmatched: 6. This CDR3 contains 14 residues. This chain's CDR3 is CASSGGQSDYGYTF. The CDR3 nucleotides read TGTGCCAGCAGTGGGGGACAGTCAGACTATGGCTACACCTTC.

This clone has only a few counts. The chain uses TRBV24-1 and TRBJ2-2, with 12 bases that match TRBD2. The V gene end was trimmed by 4 bases and the J gene end by 7 bases; junction bases not matched to a gene: 12. The CDR3 contains 18 residues. Germline assignment: CDR1 KGHDR and CDR2 SFDVKD. The CDR3 DNA follows: TGTGCCACCAGTGAACTGACTAGCGGGAGAGCGCGGTTCGGGGAGCTGTTTTTT. It encodes CATSELTSGRARFGELFF.

The chain combines TRBV11-3 with TRBJ2-2; TRBD2 matches 8 bases. The CDR3 length is 18 residues. Germline CDR1 SGHNT, CDR2 YENEEA. The V gene end was trimmed by 1 base and the J gene end by 3 bases; junction bases not matched to a gene: 10. The CDR3 DNA follows: TGTGCCAGCAGCTTAGGGCTAGCGGGTAAGGTGGACACCGGGGAGCTGTTTTTT. Its translation is CASSLGLAGKVDTGELFF.

This chain uses TRBV7-9 with TRBJ2-2; weak D call: TRBD2 (5 bases). CDR1 SEHNR and CDR2 FQNEAQ come from the germline V gene (reference sequence). This CDR3 spans 14 amino acids. The ends were cut back, 2 bases at V and 1 base at J, with 5 bases in the middle. The CDR3 region has the DNA TGTGCCAGCAGCTTAACTAGGAACACCGGGGAGCTGTTTTTT. Protein sequence: CASSLTRNTGELFF.

The chain recombines TRBV19 with TRBJ2-3, with 8 bases matching TRBD1. The CDR3 consists of 13 residues. The V gene's germline CDR1 is LNHDA and CDR2 SQIVND (reference sequence). J lost 6 bases, V lost 5 bases, and 4 bases had no gene match. CDR3 sequence reads: CASSSTGADTQYF. CDR3 DNA: TGTGCCAGTAGTTCGACAGGGGCTGATACGCAGTATTTT.

The rearrangement joins TRBV28 to TRBJ2-7; TRBD2 aligns across 10 bases. Germline trimming cut 4 bases from V and 4 bases from J; bases unmatched to any gene: 7. CDR3 size: 15 residues. CDR1 and CDR2 (germline): MDHEN, SYDVKM. The CDR3 DNA follows: TGTGCCAGCAGTTCAGCAGCTAGCGGGAGATACGAGCAGTACTTC. Translation: CASSSAASGRYEQYF.

This chain links TRBV7-8 with TRBJ1-6, with 7 positions matching TRBD1. The CDR3 is made up of 17 amino acids. The J segment lost 7 bases and the V segment lost 1 base, leaving 10 bases of the junction unmatched. Germline assignment: CDR1 SGHVS and CDR2 FQNEAQ. CDR3 coding DNA: TGTGCCAGCAGCTTAGGACAGGGCCTTTCCCAAAATTCACCCCTCCACTTT. Protein product: CASSLGQGLSQNSPLHF.

The CDR3 region is CASSLYGSEQYF. CDR3 nucleotide sequence: TGTGCCAGCAGCTTGTACGGGAGTGAGCAGTACTTC. The rearrangement uses TRBV5-6 and TRBJ2-7; a possible D gene is TRBD2 (6 bases). Germline V gene data show CDR1 as SGHDT and CDR2 as YYEEEE. V lost 1 base, J lost 7 bases, and 9 bases lay in between. This CDR3 has 12 amino acids.

The rearrangement joins TRBV29-1 to TRBJ2-7; the match to TRBD2 covers 12 bases. J lost 7 bases, V lost 6 bases, and 16 bases had no gene match. Per germline, CDR1 SQVTM and CDR2 ANQGSEA. This CDR3 is built from 16 residues. The CDR3 nucleotides are TGCAGCGTCGAGGGACTAGCGGGTGCCCGTTCGGGAGAGCAGTACTTC. It is translated as CSVEGLAGARSGEQYF.

The chain employs TRBV5-6 and TRBJ2-7; 9 nucleotides agree with TRBD1. V was pared by 6 bases and J by 4 bases, with 11 bases of the junction left unmatched. Germline V gene data show CDR1 as SGHDT and CDR2 as YYEEEE. The length of the CDR3 is 15 residues. The CDR3 reads CASTIFRDRVYEQYF. CDR3 coding DNA: TGTGCCAGCACCATCTTTAGGGACAGGGTTTACGAGCAGTACTTC.